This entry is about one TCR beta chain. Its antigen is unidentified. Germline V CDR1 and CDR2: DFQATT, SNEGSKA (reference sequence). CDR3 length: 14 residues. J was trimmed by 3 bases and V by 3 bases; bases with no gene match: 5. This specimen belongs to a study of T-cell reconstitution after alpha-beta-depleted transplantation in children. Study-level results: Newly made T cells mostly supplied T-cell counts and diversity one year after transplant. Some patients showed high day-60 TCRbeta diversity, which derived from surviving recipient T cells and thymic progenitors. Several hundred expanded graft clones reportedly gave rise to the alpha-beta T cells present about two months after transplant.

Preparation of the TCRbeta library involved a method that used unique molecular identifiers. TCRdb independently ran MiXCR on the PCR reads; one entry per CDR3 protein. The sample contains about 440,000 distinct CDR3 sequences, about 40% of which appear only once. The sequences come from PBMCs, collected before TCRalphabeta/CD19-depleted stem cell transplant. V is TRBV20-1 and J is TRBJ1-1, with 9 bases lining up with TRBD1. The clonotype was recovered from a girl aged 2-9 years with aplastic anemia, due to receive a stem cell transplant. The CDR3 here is CSASRTGDDTEAFF. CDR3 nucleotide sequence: TGCAGTGCTAGCCGGACAGGGGATGACACTGAAGCTTTCTTT.